The entry below gives a single T cell receptor beta chain sequence along with its context. CD8 cells regarded as naive lacked CD45RO, were positively chosen for CCR7, and omitted terminally differentiated effector memory CD45RA+ cells. The data originate from a study of shared clonotypes between healthy human individuals. Germline V gene sequence: CDR1 SEHNR, CDR2 FQNEAQ (reference sequence). The V segment lost 6 bases and the J segment 4 bases; nucleotides outside the gene matches: 6. CDR3 size: 15 residues. TCRdb's table, derived via immunoSEQ multiplex PCR, lists solely in-frame clones and lacks some. Among about 2 million clones listed, around 96% were seen once.

Specimen: naive CD8+ T cells sorted from blood. The chain uses TRBV7-9 and TRBJ2-2; TRBD1 matches at 9 bases. This receptor was taken from a man between 18 and 29 years old in good health. The CDR3 bases are TGTGCCAGCAGGCCGGGACAGGGAGGCACCGGGGAGCTGTTTTTT. Translated: CASRPGQGGTGELFF.